This T cell receptor (beta chain) was identified in a study of T cells in localized non-small cell lung cancer. The CDR3 contains 14 residues. CDR1 and CDR2 from the germline V gene are MNHEY and SMNVEV (reference sequence). The V and J ends lost 6 bases and 8 bases respectively, with 17 bases between them. Profiling relied on immunoSEQ multiplex PCR, and the TCRdb table lists in-frame clones only, not all of them. Of about 40,000 clones listed, over 70% are singletons. J is TRBJ2-1 and V is TRBV27; D might be TRBD2 (6 bases). The specimen comprised peripheral blood, sampled before any cancer treatment. The receptor was isolated from a woman aged 35 to 75 with stage I lung adenocarcinoma. The CDR3 nucleotides read TGTGCCAGCAGAGGAGGGAGTAGATTTGATGAGCAGTTCTTC. Translating gives CASRGGSRFDEQFF.